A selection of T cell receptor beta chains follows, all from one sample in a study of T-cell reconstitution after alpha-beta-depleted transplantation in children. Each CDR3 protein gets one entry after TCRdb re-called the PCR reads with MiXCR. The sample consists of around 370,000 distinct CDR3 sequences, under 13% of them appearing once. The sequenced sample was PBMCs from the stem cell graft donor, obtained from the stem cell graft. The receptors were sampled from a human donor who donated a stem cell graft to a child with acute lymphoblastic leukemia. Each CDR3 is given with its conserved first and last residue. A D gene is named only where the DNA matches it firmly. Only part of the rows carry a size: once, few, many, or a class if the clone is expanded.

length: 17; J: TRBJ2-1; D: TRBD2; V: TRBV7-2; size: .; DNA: TGTGCCAGCAGCTTAGGGATCGGGCTAGCGGGGTTGGATGAGCAGTTCTTC; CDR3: CASSLGIGLAGLDEQFF
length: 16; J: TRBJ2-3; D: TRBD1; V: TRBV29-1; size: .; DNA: TGCAGCGTTGATTCCCGGGACAGGACTTTCACAGATACGCAGTATTTT; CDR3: CSVDSRDRTFTDTQYF
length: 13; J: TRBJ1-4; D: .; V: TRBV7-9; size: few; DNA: TGTGCCAGCAGCTTAGGGGTTAAGGAAAAACTGTTTTTT; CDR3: CASSLGVKEKLFF
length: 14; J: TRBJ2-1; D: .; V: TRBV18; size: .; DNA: TGTGCCAGCTCACGGGAGAGGTCCTACAATGAGCAGTTCTTC; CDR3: CASSRERSYNEQFF
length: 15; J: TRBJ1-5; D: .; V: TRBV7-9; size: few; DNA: TGTGCCAGCAGCTCACCGGACTATAGCAATCAGCCCCAGCATTTT; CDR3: CASSSPDYSNQPQHF
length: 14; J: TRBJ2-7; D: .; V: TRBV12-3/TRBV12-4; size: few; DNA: TGTGCCAGCAGACTCGGGACTCTTGGGATCGAGCAGTACTTC; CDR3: CASRLGTLGIEQYF
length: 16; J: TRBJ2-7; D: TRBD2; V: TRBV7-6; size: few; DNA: TGTGCCAGCAGCTTAGACCCGGGCGGGAGGGACTACGAGCAGTACTTC; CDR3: CASSLDPGGRDYEQYF
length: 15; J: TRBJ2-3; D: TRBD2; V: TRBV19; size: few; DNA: TGTGCCAGTACTTGGACTAGCGGGAGGACAGATACGCAGTATTTT; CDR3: CASTWTSGRTDTQYF
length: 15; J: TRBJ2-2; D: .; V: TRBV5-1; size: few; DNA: TGCGCCAGCAGCTTTACAGCGGAGAACACCGGGGAGCTGTTTTTT; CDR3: CASSFTAENTGELFF
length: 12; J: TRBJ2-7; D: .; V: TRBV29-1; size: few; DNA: TGCAGCGTTGCGGACGGATCCTACGAGCAGTACTTC; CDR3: CSVADGSYEQYF
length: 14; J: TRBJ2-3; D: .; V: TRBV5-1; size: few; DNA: TGCGCCAGCATCCCTGTGGATTTCACAGATACGCAGTATTTT; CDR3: CASIPVDFTDTQYF
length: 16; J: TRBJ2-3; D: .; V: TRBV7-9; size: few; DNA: TGTGCCAGCAGCTTACTTCGCGTCGAGGTCGCAGATACGCAGTATTTT; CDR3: CASSLLRVEVADTQYF
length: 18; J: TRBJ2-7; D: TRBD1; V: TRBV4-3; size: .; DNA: TGCGCCAGCAGCCAAGATTTCGGACAGGGGAATCACTCCTACGAGCAGTACTTC; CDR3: CASSQDFGQGNHSYEQYF
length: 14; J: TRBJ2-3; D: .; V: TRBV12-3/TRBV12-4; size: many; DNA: TGTGCCAGCAGCCCGGGACTTAGCACAGATACGCAGTATTTT; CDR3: CASSPGLSTDTQYF
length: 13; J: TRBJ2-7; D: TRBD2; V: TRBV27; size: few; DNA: TGTGCCAGCAGTTTTAGCGGGGCCTACGAGCAGTACTTC; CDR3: CASSFSGAYEQYF
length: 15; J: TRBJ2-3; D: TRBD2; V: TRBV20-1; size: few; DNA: TGCAGTGCCCAACTTAGCGGGAGGTACACAGATACGCAGTATTTT; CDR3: CSAQLSGRYTDTQYF
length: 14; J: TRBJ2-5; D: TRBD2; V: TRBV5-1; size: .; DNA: TGCGCCAGCAGCTTGAGCGGGAGCGGGGAGACCCAGTACTTC; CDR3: CASSLSGSGETQYF
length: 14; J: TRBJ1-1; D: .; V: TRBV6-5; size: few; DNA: TGTGCCAGCAGTTACTCGGGGGTAGGGACTGAAGCTTTCTTT; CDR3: CASSYSGVGTEAFF
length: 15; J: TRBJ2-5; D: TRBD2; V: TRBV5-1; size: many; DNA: TGCGCCAGCAGCTTGGGCCTAGCGGGAGCGGAGACCCAGTACTTC; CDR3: CASSLGLAGAETQYF
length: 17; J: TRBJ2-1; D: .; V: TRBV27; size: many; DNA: TGTGCCAGCAGTCCGACCTCCGGGACCAGGCCCTACAATGAGCAGTTCTTC; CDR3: CASSPTSGTRPYNEQFF
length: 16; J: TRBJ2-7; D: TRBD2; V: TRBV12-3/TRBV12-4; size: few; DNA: TGTGCCAGCAGTTACACTAGCGGGACCCGACACTACGAGCAGTACTTC; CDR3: CASSYTSGTRHYEQYF
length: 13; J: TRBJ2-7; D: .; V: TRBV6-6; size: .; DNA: TGTGCCAGCAGTTACTCGGGCCCTGGGGCGCAGTACTTC; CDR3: CASSYSGPGAQYF
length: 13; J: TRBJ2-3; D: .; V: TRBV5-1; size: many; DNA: TGTGCCAGCAGTTCCATCGGCACAGATACGCAGTATTTT; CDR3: CASSSIGTDTQYF
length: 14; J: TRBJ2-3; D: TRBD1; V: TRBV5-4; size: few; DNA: TGTGCCAGCAGCAACCCGACAGGGCTCGATACGCAGTATTTT; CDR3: CASSNPTGLDTQYF
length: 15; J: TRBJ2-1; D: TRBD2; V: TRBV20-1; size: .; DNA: TGCAGTGCTAGCTTGGCGGGAGCCCCCTACAATGAGCAGTTCTTC; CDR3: CSASLAGAPYNEQFF
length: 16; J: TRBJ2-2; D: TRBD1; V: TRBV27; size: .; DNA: TGTGCCAGCAGTTTAGCGGGACAGGGGGTGAGCGGGGAGCTGTTTTTT; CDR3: CASSLAGQGVSGELFF
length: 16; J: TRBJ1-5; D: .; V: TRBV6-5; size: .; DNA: TGTGCCAGCAGTTACGGAAGGCAGAGGAGCAATCAGCCCCAGCATTTT; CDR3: CASSYGRQRSNQPQHF
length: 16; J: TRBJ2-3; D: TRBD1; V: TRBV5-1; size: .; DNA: TGCGCCAGCAGCCCGCGACAGGGAAGAAGGGCAGATACGCATTATTTT; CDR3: CASSPRQGRRADTHYF
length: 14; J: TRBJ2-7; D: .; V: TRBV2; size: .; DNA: TGTGCCATGAGGGGGCGGGAGAAAACCTACGAGCAGTACTTC; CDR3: CAMRGREKTYEQYF
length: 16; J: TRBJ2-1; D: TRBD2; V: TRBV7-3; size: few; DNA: TGTGCCAGCAGCTTACCCACTAGCGGGAGCCACAATGAGCAGTTCTTC; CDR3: CASSLPTSGSHNEQFF
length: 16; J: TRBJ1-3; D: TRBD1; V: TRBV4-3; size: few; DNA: TGCGCCAGCAGCCAAAATGACAGGGAATATGGAAACACCATATATTTT; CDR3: CASSQNDREYGNTIYF
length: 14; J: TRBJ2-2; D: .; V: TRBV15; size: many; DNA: TGTGCCACCAGCCGGGACCCCGACACCGGGGAGCTGTTTTTT; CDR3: CATSRDPDTGELFF
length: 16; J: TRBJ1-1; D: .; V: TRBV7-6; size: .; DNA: TGTGCCAGCAGCTTAGGGGCTGGAGGATTGAACACTGAAGCTTTCTTT; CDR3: CASSLGAGGLNTEAFF
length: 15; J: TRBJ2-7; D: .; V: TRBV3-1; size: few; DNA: TGTGCCAGCAGCCAAGTCCCGCGTTCCTCCTACGAGCAGTACTTC; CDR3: CASSQVPRSSYEQYF
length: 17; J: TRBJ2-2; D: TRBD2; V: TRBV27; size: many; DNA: TGTGCCAGCAATTCGTATCTAGCGGGAACAAACACCGGGGAGCTGTTTTTT; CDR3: CASNSYLAGTNTGELFF
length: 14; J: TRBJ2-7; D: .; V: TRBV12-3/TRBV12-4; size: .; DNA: TGTGCCAGCAGTTTCACGGGGGCCGCCTACGAGCAGTACTTC; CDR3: CASSFTGAAYEQYF
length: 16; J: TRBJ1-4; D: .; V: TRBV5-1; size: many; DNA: TGCGCCAGCAGCTTGGTGGGCGTTTCGACTAATGAAAAACTGTTTTTT; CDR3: CASSLVGVSTNEKLFF
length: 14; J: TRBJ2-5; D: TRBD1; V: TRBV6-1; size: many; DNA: TGTGCCAGCAGCCTACAGGGGGCCCAAGAGACCCAGTACTTC; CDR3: CASSLQGAQETQYF
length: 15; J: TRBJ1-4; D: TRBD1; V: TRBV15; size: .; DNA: TGTGCCACCAGCGGTGACAGGGCCGGGAATGAAAAACTGTTTTTT; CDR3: CATSGDRAGNEKLFF
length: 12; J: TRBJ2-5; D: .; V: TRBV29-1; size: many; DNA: TGCAGCGTTGAGTTAGGGATCGAGACCCAGTACTTC; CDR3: CSVELGIETQYF
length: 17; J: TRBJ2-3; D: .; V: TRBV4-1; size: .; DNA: TGCGCCAGCAGCCAGGGGCCTACAGGTGTCGGCACAGATACGCAGTATTTT; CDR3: CASSQGPTGVGTDTQYF
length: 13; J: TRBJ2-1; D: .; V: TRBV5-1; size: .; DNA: TGCGCCAGCAGCTTACCACGTAACAATGAGCAGTTCTTC; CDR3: CASSLPRNNEQFF
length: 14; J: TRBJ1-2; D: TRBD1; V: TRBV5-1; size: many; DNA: TGCGCCAGCAGCTCGACAGGGTACTACTATGGCTACACCTTC; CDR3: CASSSTGYYYGYTF
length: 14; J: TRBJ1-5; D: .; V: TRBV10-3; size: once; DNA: TGTGCCATCAGTGAGCAAGGAGGCAATCAGCCCCAGCATTTT; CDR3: CAISEQGGNQPQHF
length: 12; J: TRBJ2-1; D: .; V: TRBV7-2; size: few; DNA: TGTGCCAGCAGCTTAGCCAGGGATGAGCAGTTCTTC; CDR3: CASSLARDEQFF
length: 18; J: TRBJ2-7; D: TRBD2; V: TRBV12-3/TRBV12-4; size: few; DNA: TGTGCCAGCAGTCCCCGCGGACTAGCGGGAGGGCCCTCCCACGAGCAGTACTTC; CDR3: CASSPRGLAGGPSHEQYF